The 32 T cell receptor beta chains presented below share a single source sample, sequenced in a study of OX40 agonist ivuxolimab in advanced cancers. The table came from immunoSEQ multiplex PCR; TCRdb's copy has only in-frame clones and leaves some out. The sample lists 45,000 to 50,000 clones, more than 75% occurring once. The sequencing here drew on CD4+ or CD8+ T cells sorted from blood, taken in a trial of the OX40 agonist ivuxolimab. The receptors here all came from an adult with an advanced solid tumor such as melanoma, head and neck, liver or kidney cancer.

The chain uses TRBV2 and TRBJ1-5, with D unresolved. Trimming cost V 1 base and J 4 bases, with 5 bases left between them. CDR3 length equals 13 residues. CDR1 and CDR2 (germline): SNHLY, FYNNEI. CDR3 sequence: CASSEGENQPQHF. The CDR3 DNA sequence: TGTGCCAGCAGTGAAGGGGAGAATCAGCCCCAGCATTTT.

This clone is a singleton in its sample. The genes are TRBV6-5 and TRBJ1-3; no firm D call. The V and J ends lost 5 bases and 2 bases respectively, with 7 bases between them. Per the germline V gene, CDR1 is MNHEY and CDR2 is SVGAGI. This CDR3 is built from 13 residues. DNA of the CDR3: TGTGCCAGCAGTGTTACAGCTGGAAACACCATATATTTT. Translation: CASSVTAGNTIYF.

J is TRBJ2-7 and V is TRBV19; D could derive from TRBD1 or TRBD2 (5 bases each). The CDR3 is 13 amino acids. The V end was cut by 4 bases, the J end by 2 bases, with 9 bases between. Germline V gene lookup returns CDR1 LNHDA and CDR2 SQIVND (reference sequence). The CDR3 sequence: CASSTSGPYEQYF. CDR3 bases: TGTGCCAGTAGTACCTCGGGGCCCTACGAGCAGTACTTC.

The genes are TRBV19 and TRBJ2-3; D remains unclear. Trimming removed 1 base at V and 1 base at J, with 12 bases between. Germline CDR1 LNHDA, CDR2 SQIVND (reference sequence). The CDR3 is made up of 16 amino acids. In DNA form, the CDR3 reads TGTGCCAGTAGTATAGCCGACCGACACCGCACAGATACGCAGTATTTT. This sequence encodes CASSIADRHRTDTQYF.

The CDR3 protein is CATRGQEQGYTF. The CDR3 bases are TGTGCCACCCGAGGACAGGAGCAGGGCTACACCTTC. The J gene is TRBJ1-2, the V gene TRBV27, with TRBD1 matching 7 bases. The CDR3 is 12 residues long. J lost 8 bases, V lost 10 bases, and 10 bases had no gene match. In germline, CDR1 is MNHEY, CDR2 SMNVEV (reference sequence).

V gene TRBV6-4 combines with J gene TRBJ1-1; D gene uncertain. This CDR3 comprises 15 residues. The germline V gene encodes CDR1 MRHNA and CDR2 SNTAGT. Trimming left V 3 bases short and J 3 bases short, with 14 bases between. The CDR3 DNA sequence: TGTGCCAGCAGTGAAATGGCCGGGATGGACACTGAAGCTTTCTTT. It codes for CASSEMAGMDTEAFF.

The chain couples TRBV6-5 to TRBJ2-5; no reliable D call. CDR3 size: 13 residues. Germline assignment: CDR1 MNHEY and CDR2 SVGAGI. Trimming left V 0 bases short and J 5 bases short, with 7 bases between. The CDR3 DNA follows: TGTGCCAGCAGTTACTCCATGGGGGAGACCCAGTACTTC. Protein product: CASSYSMGETQYF.

The rearrangement links TRBV5-5 to TRBJ2-1, with a tentative D call TRBD1 (6 bases). Trimming cost V 2 bases and J 8 bases, with 14 bases left between them. The CDR3 runs to 14 residues. Per the germline V gene, CDR1 is SGHKS and CDR2 is YYEKEE (reference sequence). CDR3 sequence (DNA): TGTGCCAGCAGCTTAGAAGGTCAGGGGTATGAGCAGTTCTTC. It specifies CASSLEGQGYEQFF.

The chain joins TRBV15 to TRBJ2-6, with D possibly TRBD1 on 6 matching bases. The germline gives CDR1 LNHNV, CDR2 YYDKDF (reference sequence). The CDR3 loop spans 19 amino acids. The V and J ends lost 3 bases and 0 bases respectively, with 18 bases between them. The CDR3 sequence is CATSRGTRQVLSGANVLTF. In nucleotides, the CDR3 is TGTGCCACCAGCAGGGGGACGAGACAGGTCCTCTCTGGGGCCAACGTCCTGACTTTC.

This chain links TRBV7-9 with TRBJ2-3; 9 bases agree with TRBD1. Germline V gene data show CDR1 as SEHNR and CDR2 as FQNEAQ (reference sequence). There are 16 residues in the CDR3. V was clipped by 1 base and J by 2 bases; unmatched bases: 4. DNA for the CDR3: TGTGCCAGCAGCTTAGGCTGGACAGGGGACACAGATACGCAGTATTTT. It is translated as CASSLGWTGDTDTQYF.

This chain uses TRBV14 with TRBJ2-1; 10 nucleotides agree with TRBD1. The CDR3 covers 16 residues. Germline CDR1 is SGHDN and CDR2 is FVKESK. V was clipped by 2 bases and J by 3 bases; unmatched bases: 4. For the CDR3, the DNA is TGTGCCAGCAGCCAATCCGGACAGGGGGTCTACAATGAGCAGTTCTTC. The encoded protein is CASSQSGQGVYNEQFF.

This clone appeared once. The chain couples TRBV9 to TRBJ2-1, with 13 bases identical to TRBD2. The CDR3 is 17 amino acids. V shed 0 bases and J 4 bases; nucleotides not matched to a gene: 4. Germline CDR1 and CDR2: SGDLS and YYNGEE. DNA for the CDR3: TGTGCCAGCAGCGTAGCTACGACTAGCGGGGGGTACAATGAGCAGTTCTTC. It codes for CASSVATTSGGYNEQFF.

This chain joins TRBV7-6 and TRBJ2-7, with TRBD2 matching 14 bases. Germline values: CDR1 SGHVS, CDR2 FNYEAQ. V lost 3 bases to trimming and J lost 5 bases; unmatched junction nucleotides: 6. This CDR3 has 16 amino acids. The CDR3 DNA reads as TGTGCCAGCAGCTTGGGGGGACTAGCGGGAGAAAACGAGCAGTACTTC. It is translated as CASSLGGLAGENEQYF.

The rearrangement joins TRBV21-1 to TRBJ1-4; the DNA was not used to check the table's D call, TRBD1. TRBV21-1 is a pseudogene segment. The CDR3 runs 15 residues. CDR3 residues: CASSPRQATNEKLFF. CDR3 nucleotide sequence: TGTGCCAGCAGTCCAAGACAAGCAACTAATGAAAAACTGTTTTTT.

The J gene is TRBJ1-5, the V gene TRBV23-1, with a weak D call TRBD1 (5 bases). TRBV23-1 carries the ORF label, with uncertain function. The CDR3 extends over 16 amino acids. Trimming removed 0 bases at V and 1 base at J, with 10 bases between. The CDR3 bases are TGCGCCAGCAGTCAATCTCAACAGGCGAGCAATCAGCCCCAGCATTTT. Its translation is CASSQSQQASNQPQHF.

This clone appeared once. The chain recombines TRBV7-9 with TRBJ2-2; a possible D gene is TRBD2 (6 bases). CDR1 and CDR2 from the germline V gene are SEHNR and FQNEAQ (reference sequence). Trimming removed 10 bases from V and 3 bases from J, with 9 bases in between. The CDR3 covers 12 residues. In DNA form, the CDR3 reads TGTGCCAACCCGGGGGACACCGGGGAGCTGTTTTTT. Its protein product is CANPGDTGELFF.

V is TRBV30 and J is TRBJ1-2, with D uncertain. The V gene lost 3 bases and the J gene lost 0 bases, with 8 bases spanning the gap. Looked up from germline, CDR1 is GTSNPN and CDR2 is SVGIG (reference sequence). The CDR3 covers 13 residues. The CDR3, as DNA: TGTGCCTGGAGAGGGAACTCTAACTATGGCTACACCTTC. Encoded protein: CAWRGNSNYGYTF.

V usage is TRBV19 and J usage is TRBJ1-2; D ambiguous. Germline V gene lookup returns CDR1 LNHDA and CDR2 SQIVND (reference sequence). This CDR3 is built from 12 residues. Trimming removed 3 bases at V and 4 bases at J, with 6 bases between. CDR3 in amino acids: CASSINVYGYTF. CDR3 bases: TGTGCCAGTAGTATCAACGTCTATGGCTACACCTTC. Together with reference TRBV19 and TRBJ1-2, the CDR3 gives the full variable domain: DGGITQSPKYLFRKEGQNVTLSCEQNLNHDAMYWYRQDPGQGLRLIYYSQIVNDFQKGDIAEGYSVSREKKESFPLTVTSAQKNPTAFYLCASSINVYGYTFGSGTRLTVV.

By share, this clone counts as large (0.1 to 1%). The junction and the germline gene differ at one end; a read error may be behind it. Other DNA sequences in this sample translate to the same CDR3. J is TRBJ2-7 and V is TRBV5-6; D perhaps matches TRBD2 (7 bases). Germline V gene lookup returns CDR1 SGHDT and CDR2 YYEEEE. The CDR3 totals 15 residues. DNA of the CDR3: TGTGCCCGCAGCTTGGGACTCGCGGGGGCGGGGGAGCAGTACTTC. Translated, it gives CARSLGLAGAGEQYF. Complete variable domain (other parts from reference TRBV5-6 and TRBJ2-7): DAGVTQSPTHLIKTRGQQVTLRCSPKSGHDTVSWYQQALGQGPQFIFQYYEEEERQRGNFPDRFSGHQFPNYSSELNVNALLLGDSALYLCARSLGLAGAGEQYFGPGTRLTVT.

The chain recombines TRBV4-1 with TRBJ1-4; no firm D call. This CDR3 spans 16 amino acids. The germline V gene encodes CDR1 MGHRA and CDR2 YSYEKL. Trimming cost V 4 bases and J 3 bases, with 15 bases left between them. CDR3 DNA sequence: TGCGCCAGCAGCCTTTTCGGCCTTACAGCTAATGAAAAACTGTTTTTT. Protein product: CASSLFGLTANEKLFF.

This chain uses TRBV28 with TRBJ2-2, with 11 bases aligning to TRBD2. This CDR3 contains 18 residues. Looked up from germline, CDR1 is MDHEN and CDR2 is SYDVKM. Unmatched junction bases numbered 7, after V lost 0 bases and J lost 4 bases. CDR3 DNA: TGTGCCAGCAGTTTATGGTTAGCGGGAGGGCCGGGCACCGGGGAGCTGTTTTTT. It translates to CASSLWLAGGPGTGELFF.

V usage is TRBV7-9 and J usage is TRBJ1-1; D is unclear. The V gene's germline CDR1 is SEHNR and CDR2 FQNEAQ (reference sequence). V was clipped by 7 bases and J by 6 bases, with 15 bases between them. CDR3 length: 13 residues. The CDR3 DNA reads as TGTGCCAGCACCCATAAGGACGACCCTGAAGCTTTCTTT. Translation gives CASTHKDDPEAFF.

The CDR3 sequence is CASSQEGSEQYF. CDR3 nucleotide sequence: TGTGCCAGCAGCCAAGAGGGTTCCGAGCAGTACTTC. The chain links TRBV4-2 to TRBJ2-5, with D uncertain. The end of the DNA is better explained by TRBJ2-7, so the J call may be wrong. Germline lookup yields CDR1 LGHNA and CDR2 YNFKEQ. The CDR3 is 12 residues long.

The gene calls are TRBV6-1 and TRBJ1-3, with D maybe TRBD1 (5 bases). Germline CDR1 reads MNHNS; CDR2 reads SASEGT. The CDR3 is 14 residues long. V shed 4 bases and J shed 4 bases, with 11 bases lying between them. CDR3 bases: TGTGCCAGCAGTGCATGGGGGGTCGGAAACACCATATATTTT. It is translated as CASSAWGVGNTIYF.

This clone was observed once. This same CDR3 is encoded by further DNA sequences in the sample. The genes are TRBV11-1 and TRBJ2-7; 8 bases match TRBD1. In germline, CDR1 is SGHAT, CDR2 FQDESV (reference sequence). V shed 0 bases, J shed 3 bases, and the junction held 1 base outside the gene matches. The CDR3 covers 14 residues. CDR3 nucleotide sequence: TGTGCCAGCAGCTTAGCTGGGACAGGCTACGAGCAGTACTTC. Translating it yields CASSLAGTGYEQYF.

V is TRBV11-2 and J is TRBJ2-7, with D perhaps given as TRBD1 or TRBD2 (5 bases each). The CDR3 runs 15 residues. Germline values: CDR1 SGHAT, CDR2 FQNNGV. The V end lost 2 bases, the J end lost 3 bases, and 14 bases lay between the germline ends. The DNA for the CDR3 is TGTGCCAGCAGCTTACTTTCGGGACGCCTCTACGAGCAGTACTTC. Protein sequence: CASSLLSGRLYEQYF.

The chain joins TRBV27 to TRBJ2-1; 7 nucleotides agree with TRBD2. The germline CDR1 and CDR2 sequences are MNHEY and SMNVEV (reference sequence). The CDR3 sequence is 14 residues long. Trimming removed 2 bases from V and 4 bases from J; junction bases left unmatched: 2. The chain's CDR3 is CASSLAGVYNEQFF. DNA of the CDR3: TGTGCCAGCAGTTTAGCGGGAGTTTACAATGAGCAGTTCTTC.

The V call is TRBV27, the J call TRBJ2-7; D is unclear. V was pared by 6 bases and J by 6 bases, with 12 bases between. Germline-derived CDR1 and CDR2 are MNHEY and SMNVEV (reference sequence). The CDR3 has 12 amino acids. For the CDR3, the DNA is TGTGCCAGCAGAGGGCTAGGCCGCGAGCAGTACTTC. As protein: CASRGLGREQYF.

This sequence joins TRBV7-9 and TRBJ2-1; D is perhaps TRBD2 (6 bases). Germline loops: CDR1 SEHNR, CDR2 FQNEAQ (reference sequence). The CDR3 has 16 residues. V lost 4 bases, J lost 2 bases, and 15 bases lay in between. This chain's CDR3 is CASSSSSGSPYNEQFF. The CDR3 DNA reads as TGTGCCAGCAGCTCCTCTTCCGGGAGTCCCTACAATGAGCAGTTCTTC.

The V gene is TRBV6-1, the J gene TRBJ1-2; 10 bases agree with TRBD1. V shed 1 base and J 5 bases; nucleotides not matched to a gene: 4. This CDR3 has 15 residues. CDR1 is MNHNS and CDR2 is SASEGT in the germline V gene. The CDR3 loop is CASSEETGGGYGYTF. DNA for the CDR3: TGTGCCAGCAGTGAAGAGACAGGGGGCGGGTATGGCTACACCTTC.

The rearrangement joins TRBV19 to TRBJ2-1, with D uncertain. Germline values: CDR1 LNHDA, CDR2 SQIVND (reference sequence). CDR3 length: 13 amino acids. Trimming cost V 3 bases and J 3 bases, with 6 bases left between them. The DNA of the CDR3 is TGTGCCAGTAGTATTTCCTTCTACAATGAGCAGTTCTTC. It encodes CASSISFYNEQFF. Variable domain in full (rest from reference TRBV19 and TRBJ2-1): DGGITQSPKYLFRKEGQNVTLSCEQNLNHDAMYWYRQDPGQGLRLIYYSQIVNDFQKGDIAEGYSVSREKKESFPLTVTSAQKNPTAFYLCASSISFYNEQFFGPGTRLTVL.

This chain connects TRBV7-3 to TRBJ2-1; 12 positions agree with TRBD2. CDR3 length: 15 amino acids. Germline V gene lookup returns CDR1 SGHTA and CDR2 FQGTGA. V lost 7 bases to trimming and J lost 8 bases; unmatched junction nucleotides: 9. The CDR3 spells CASTLAGGPFDEQFF. The CDR3 nucleotides read TGTGCCAGCACCCTAGCGGGAGGGCCTTTCGATGAGCAGTTCTTC.